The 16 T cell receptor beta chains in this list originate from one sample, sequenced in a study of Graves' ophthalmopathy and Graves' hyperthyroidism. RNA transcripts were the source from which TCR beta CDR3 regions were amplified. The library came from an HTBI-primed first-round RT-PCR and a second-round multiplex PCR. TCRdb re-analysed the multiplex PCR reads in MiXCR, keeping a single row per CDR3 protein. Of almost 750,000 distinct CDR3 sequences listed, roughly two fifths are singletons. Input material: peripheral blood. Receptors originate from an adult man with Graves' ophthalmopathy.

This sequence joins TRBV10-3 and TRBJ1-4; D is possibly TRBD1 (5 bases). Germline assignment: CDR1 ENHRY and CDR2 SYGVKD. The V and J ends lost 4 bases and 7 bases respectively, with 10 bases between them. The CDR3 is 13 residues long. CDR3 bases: TGTGCCATCAGTGGAGGGGATAGTGAAAAACTGTTTTTT. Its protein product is CAISGGDSEKLFF.

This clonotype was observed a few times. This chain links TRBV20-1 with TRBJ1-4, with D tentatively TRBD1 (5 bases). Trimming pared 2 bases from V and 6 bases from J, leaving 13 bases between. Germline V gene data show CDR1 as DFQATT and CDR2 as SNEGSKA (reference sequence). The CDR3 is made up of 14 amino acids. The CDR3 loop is CSARLGTGDEKLFF. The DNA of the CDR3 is TGCAGTGCTAGACTGGGGACGGGAGATGAAAAACTGTTTTTT.

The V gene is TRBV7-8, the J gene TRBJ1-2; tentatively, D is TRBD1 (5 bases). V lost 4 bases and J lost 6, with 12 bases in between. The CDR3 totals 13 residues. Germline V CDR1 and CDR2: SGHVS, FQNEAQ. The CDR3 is CASSWGVEHGYTF. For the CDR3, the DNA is TGTGCCAGCAGCTGGGGGGTGGAGCATGGCTACACCTTC.

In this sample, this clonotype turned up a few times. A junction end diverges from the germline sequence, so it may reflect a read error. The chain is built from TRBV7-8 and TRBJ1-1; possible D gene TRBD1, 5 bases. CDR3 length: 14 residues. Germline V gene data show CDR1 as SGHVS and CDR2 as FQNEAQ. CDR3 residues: CASSLGTERVEAFF. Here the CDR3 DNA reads TGTGCCAGCAGTTTAGGGACCGAACGAGTTGAAGCTTTCTTT.

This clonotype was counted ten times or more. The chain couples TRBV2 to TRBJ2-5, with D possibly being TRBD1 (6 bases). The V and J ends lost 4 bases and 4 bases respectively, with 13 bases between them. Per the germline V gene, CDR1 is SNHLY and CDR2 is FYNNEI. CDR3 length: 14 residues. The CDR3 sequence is CASSGGNRVETQYF. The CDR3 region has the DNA TGTGCCAGCAGTGGAGGGAACAGGGTAGAGACCCAGTACTTC.

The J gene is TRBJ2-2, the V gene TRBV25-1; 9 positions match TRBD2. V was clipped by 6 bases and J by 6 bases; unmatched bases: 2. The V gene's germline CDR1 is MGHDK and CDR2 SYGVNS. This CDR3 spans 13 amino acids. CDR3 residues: CASRRLAAGELFF. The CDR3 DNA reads TGTGCCAGCAGACGACTAGCGGCCGGGGAGCTGTTTTTT.

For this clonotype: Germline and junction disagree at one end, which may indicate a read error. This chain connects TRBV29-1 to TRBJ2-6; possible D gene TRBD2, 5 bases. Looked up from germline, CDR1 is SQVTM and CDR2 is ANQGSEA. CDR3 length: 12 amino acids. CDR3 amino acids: CSVVPGLRTEAF. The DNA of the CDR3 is TGCAGCGTTGTCCCCGGGCTGCGGACTGAAGCTTTC.

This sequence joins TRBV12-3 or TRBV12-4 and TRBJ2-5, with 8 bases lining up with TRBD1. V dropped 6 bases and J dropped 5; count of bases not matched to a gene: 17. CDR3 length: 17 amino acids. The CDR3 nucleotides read TGTGCCAGCAGCCCCGCCTCGAAACAGGGGGTAGGGGAGACCCAGTACTTC. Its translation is CASSPASKQGVGETQYF.

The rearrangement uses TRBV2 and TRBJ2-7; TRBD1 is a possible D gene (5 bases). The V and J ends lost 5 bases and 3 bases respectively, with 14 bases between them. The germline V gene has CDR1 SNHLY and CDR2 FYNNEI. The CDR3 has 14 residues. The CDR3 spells CASSLQAQVYEQYF. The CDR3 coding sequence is TGTGCCAGCAGTTTACAGGCTCAAGTCTACGAGCAGTACTTC.

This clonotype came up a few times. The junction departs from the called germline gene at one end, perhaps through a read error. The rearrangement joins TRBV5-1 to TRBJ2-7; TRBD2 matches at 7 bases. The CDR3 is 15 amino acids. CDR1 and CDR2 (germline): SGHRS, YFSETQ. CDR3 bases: TGTGCCAGCAGCCCTGAGGGGCGGGGGTCCTACGAGCAGTACTTC. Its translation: CASSPEGRGSYEQYF.

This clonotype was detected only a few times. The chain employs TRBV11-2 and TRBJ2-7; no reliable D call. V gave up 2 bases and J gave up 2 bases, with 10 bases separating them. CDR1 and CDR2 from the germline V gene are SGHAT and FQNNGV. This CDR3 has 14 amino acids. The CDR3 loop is CASSLISAPYEQYF. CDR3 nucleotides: TGTGCCAGCAGCTTAATCTCGGCTCCCTACGAGCAGTACTTC.

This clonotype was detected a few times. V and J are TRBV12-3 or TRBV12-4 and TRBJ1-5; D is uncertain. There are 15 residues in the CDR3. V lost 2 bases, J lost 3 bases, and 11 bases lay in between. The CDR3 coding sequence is TGTGCCAGCAGTTTATCCGGGGAATCCAATCAGCCCCAGCATTTT. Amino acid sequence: CASSLSGESNQPQHF.

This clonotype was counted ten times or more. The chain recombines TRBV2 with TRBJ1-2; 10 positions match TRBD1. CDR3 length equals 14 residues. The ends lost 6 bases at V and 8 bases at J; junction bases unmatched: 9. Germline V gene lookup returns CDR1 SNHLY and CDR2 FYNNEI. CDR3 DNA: TGTGCCAGCAGCGGGGGCGGGACAGGGGTCGGCTACACCTTC. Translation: CASSGGGTGVGYTF.

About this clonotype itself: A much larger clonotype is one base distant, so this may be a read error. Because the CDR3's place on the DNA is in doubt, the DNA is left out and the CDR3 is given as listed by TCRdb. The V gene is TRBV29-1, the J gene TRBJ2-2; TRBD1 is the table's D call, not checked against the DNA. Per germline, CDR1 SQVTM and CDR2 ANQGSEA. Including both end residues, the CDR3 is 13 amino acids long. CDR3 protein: CSVATGNTGELLF.

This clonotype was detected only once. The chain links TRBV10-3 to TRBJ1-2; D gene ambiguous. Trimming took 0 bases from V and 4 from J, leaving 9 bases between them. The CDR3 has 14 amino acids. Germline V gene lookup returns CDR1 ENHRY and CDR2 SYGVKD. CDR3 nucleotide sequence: TGTGCCATCAGTGAGTCGCAATGGGGCTATGGCTACACCTTC. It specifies CAISESQWGYGYTF.

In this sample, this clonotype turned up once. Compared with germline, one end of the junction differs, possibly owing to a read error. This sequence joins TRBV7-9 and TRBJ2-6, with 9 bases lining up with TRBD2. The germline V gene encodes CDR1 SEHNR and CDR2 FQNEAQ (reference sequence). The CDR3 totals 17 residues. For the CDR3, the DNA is TGTGCCAGCAGCCGAGGCGGGGGGGCCTCTGGGGCCAACGTCCTGATTTTC. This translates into CASSRGGGASGANVLIF.